The 31 T cell receptor beta chains below were found in one sample sequenced in a study of T cells in Graves' hyperthyroidism and ophthalmopathy. Researchers took RNA transcripts and amplified the TCR beta CDR3 regions from them. The study used the HTBI primer set for a first-round RT-PCR of the TCR CDR3. In TCRdb, the multiplex PCR reads were re-called with MiXCR into one record per CDR3 protein. Of more than 550,000 distinct CDR3 sequences listed, around 20% were seen once; the top ten hold approximately 15%. Sequencing used blood. The receptors were gathered from a woman in her fifties or sixties with Graves' hyperthyroidism that later progressed to Graves' ophthalmopathy.

V is TRBV19 and J is TRBJ1-5; D gene unclear. Germline V CDR1 and CDR2: LNHDA, SQIVND (reference sequence). The germline V and J ends were trimmed by 0 bases and 3 bases, with 9 bases remaining between them. The CDR3 totals 15 residues. The CDR3 loop reads CASSIEGRINQPQHF. CDR3 coding DNA: TGTGCCAGTAGTATAGAAGGCAGGATCAATCAGCCCCAGCATTTT.

This clonotype was found many times. V usage is TRBV20-1 and J usage is TRBJ1-3; a weak D match, TRBD1 (6 bases). This CDR3 is 12 amino acids long. The germline V gene has CDR1 DFQATT and CDR2 SNEGSKA (reference sequence). Trimming pared 4 bases from V and 7 bases from J, leaving 11 bases between. The CDR3 DNA follows: TGCAGTGCTACCGGACAGAGGAACACCATATATTTT. Translated: CSATGQRNTIYF.

This chain's CDR3 is CASSDRETFF. The CDR3 DNA follows: TGCGCCAGTTCGGACAGGGAAACTTTCTTT. V is TRBV4-1 and J is TRBJ1-1; 8 bases agree with TRBD1. The CDR3 is 10 residues long. Germline V gene data show CDR1 as MGHRA and CDR2 as YSYEKL. The ends lost 9 bases at V and 12 bases at J; junction bases unmatched: 6.

The chain employs TRBV11-2 and TRBJ1-6, with D perhaps TRBD1 (5 bases). Germline values: CDR1 SGHAT, CDR2 FQNNGV. There are 14 residues in the CDR3. The V end was cut by 1 base, the J end by 9 bases, with 10 bases between. The CDR3 DNA sequence: TGTGCCAGCAGCTTAGCCCGGGGGGGTTCACCCCTCCACTTT. Its translation is CASSLARGGSPLHF.

Turning to this clonotype: A much larger clone differs from this one at a single base, so this may be a read error. The V gene is TRBV11-2, the J gene TRBJ2-2; 9 bases are a match to TRBD1. Germline-derived CDR1 and CDR2 are SGHAT and FQNNGV. J gave up 7 bases and V 5 bases, and 8 bases lay outside the gene matches. This CDR3 spans 15 amino acids. CDR3 amino acids: CASSRGTGMFGELFF. The DNA for the CDR3 is TGTGCCAGCAGCCGGGGGACAGGGATGTTCGGGGAGCTGTTTTTT. The full variable domain, its missing parts supplied by reference TRBV11-2 and TRBJ2-2, is EAGVAQSPRYKIIEKRQSVAFWCNPISGHATLYWYQQILGQGPKLLIQFQNNGVVDDSQLPKDRFSAERLKGVDSTLKIQPAKLEDSAVYLCASSRGTGMFGELFFGEGSRLTVL.

The chain recombines TRBV5-6 with TRBJ2-4; tentative D call: TRBD2 (7 bases). Germline assignment: CDR1 SGHDT and CDR2 YYEEEE. Deletions cut 5 bases from V and 3 bases from J, with 12 bases between. The CDR3 extends over 14 amino acids. CDR3 amino acids: CASSPRGRKNIQYF. Here the CDR3 DNA reads TGTGCCAGCAGTCCGCGGGGGCGCAAAAACATTCAGTACTTC. The full variable domain, rest sourced from reference TRBV5-6 and TRBJ2-4, is DAGVTQSPTHLIKTRGQQVTLRCSPKSGHDTVSWYQQALGQGPQFIFQYYEEEERQRGNFPDRFSGHQFPNYSSELNVNALLLGDSALYLCASSPRGRKNIQYFGAGTRLSVL.

CDR3 sequence (DNA): TGCGCCAGCAGCTTTCGACTAGCGGGGACCATCCAAGAGACCCAGTACTTC. It specifies CASSFRLAGTIQETQYF. V gene TRBV5-1 combines with J gene TRBJ2-5, with 11 bases identical to TRBD2. V lost 2 bases and J lost 1; bases outside the gene matches: 7. Germline values: CDR1 SGHRS, CDR2 YFSETQ. The CDR3 is made up of 17 amino acids.

The CDR3 nucleotides are TGTGCCAGCAGCGTACAGGGGCGCTTCACAGATACGCAGTATTTT. It encodes CASSVQGRFTDTQYF. This chain joins TRBV9 and TRBJ2-3, with D possibly matching TRBD1 (6 bases). The CDR3 runs 15 residues. V dropped 1 base and J dropped 2 bases, with 11 bases sitting between them. The germline CDR1 and CDR2 sequences are SGDLS and YYNGEE.

This clonotype was picked up many times. The V and J genes are TRBV18 and TRBJ2-1, with a possible D match to TRBD1 (6 bases). The germline gives CDR1 KGHSH, CDR2 LQKENI. The CDR3 sequence is 14 residues long. Trimming stripped 3 bases from V and 6 bases from J, with 12 bases between. CDR3 in DNA: TGTGCCAGCTCACCCCAGGGGTACTTCAATGAGCAGTTCTTC. Translating it yields CASSPQGYFNEQFF.

At least ten counts were recorded for this clonotype. The chain employs TRBV7-2 and TRBJ1-1; D gene unclear. The germline V and J ends were trimmed by 4 bases and 5 bases, with 11 bases remaining between them. This CDR3 contains 13 residues. CDR1 is SGHTA and CDR2 is FQGNSA in the germline V gene. The CDR3 sequence: CASSSHLGTEAFF. The CDR3 DNA follows: TGTGCCAGCAGCTCGCATTTGGGGACTGAAGCTTTCTTT.

The chain employs TRBV20-1 and TRBJ1-5, with a weak D call TRBD1 (6 bases). Per germline, CDR1 DFQATT and CDR2 SNEGSKA (reference sequence). The V end was cut by 3 bases, the J end by 7 bases, with 13 bases between. The CDR3 has 13 residues. CDR3 sequence reads: CSASTGTGQPQHF. The CDR3 DNA is TGCAGTGCTAGTACAGGGACGGGGCAGCCCCAGCATTTT.

This clonotype was seen many times. CDR3 loop: CASSLGQGVISPLHF. In DNA form, the CDR3 reads TGCGCCAGCAGCTTGGGTCAGGGGGTAATTTCACCCCTCCACTTT. This chain joins TRBV5-1 and TRBJ1-6; 7 bases map to TRBD1. CDR3 length: 15 amino acids. Trimming removed 0 bases from V and 9 bases from J; junction bases left unmatched: 6. The V gene's germline CDR1 is SGHRS and CDR2 YFSETQ.

This rearrangement joins TRBV20-1 to TRBJ1-2; unclear D gene. Germline CDR1 DFQATT, CDR2 SNEGSKA (reference sequence). This CDR3 has 14 amino acids. Trimming cost V 3 bases and J 4 bases, with 15 bases left between them. The CDR3 loop is CSASKPPPTYGYTF. In DNA, the CDR3 is TGCAGTGCTAGTAAACCACCTCCCACCTATGGCTACACCTTC.

V usage is TRBV7-8 and J usage is TRBJ1-1; D ambiguous. The CDR3 sequence is 15 residues long. Trimming took off 1 base at V and 3 bases at J, with 12 bases between the two ends. Per the germline V gene, CDR1 is SGHVS and CDR2 is FQNEAQ. Here the CDR3 DNA reads TGTGCCAGCAGCTTAGAAGGGTATGAAGACACTGAAGCTTTCTTT. As protein: CASSLEGYEDTEAFF.

This clonotype has just a few counts. The rearrangement joins TRBV12-3 or TRBV12-4 to TRBJ2-2; 16 bases fit TRBD2. There are 20 residues in the CDR3. With 4 bases clipped from V and 4 bases from J, the junction kept 12 bases outside the gene matches. CDR3 amino acids: CASSSYLGLAGGALTGELFF. The CDR3 DNA reads as TGTGCCAGCAGTTCTTACTTGGGACTAGCGGGGGGGGCGCTCACCGGGGAGCTGTTTTTT.

This clonotype was seen ten or more times. The chain employs TRBV11-2 and TRBJ2-5; D is ambiguous. CDR3 length: 15 residues. Trimming shortened V by 0 bases and J by 2 bases, and 10 bases separated the two germline ends. CDR1 is SGHAT, CDR2 FQNNGV, per germline. The CDR3, as DNA: TGTGCCAGCAGCTTAGACGGTCGCCTACAAGAGACCCAGTACTTC. As protein: CASSLDGRLQETQYF.

The chain joins TRBV3-1 to TRBJ1-1; 7 nucleotides agree with TRBD1. There are 17 residues in the CDR3. Germline CDR1 and CDR2: LGHDT and YNNKEL (reference sequence). J gave up 0 bases and V 5 bases, and 12 bases lay outside the gene matches. Here the CDR3 DNA reads TGTGCCAGCAGCTCGCTGACAGGGAAAATTTTGAACACTGAAGCTTTCTTT. Translated: CASSSLTGKILNTEAFF.

The genes are TRBV12-3 or TRBV12-4 and TRBJ1-1; TRBD1 aligns across 10 bases. This CDR3 region has 22 residues. V was pared by 2 bases and J by 0 bases, with 21 bases of the junction left unmatched. CDR3 sequence (DNA): TGTGCCAGCAGTTTATTATCCGGGACAGGGGAAATCTCCAGCAGGGTGAACACTGAAGCTTTCTTT. This gives the protein CASSLLSGTGEISSRVNTEAFF.

Worth noting for this clonotype: Possible read error: a much larger clone is one base away. The chain uses TRBV7-3 and TRBJ2-2; D is ambiguous. Between the trimmed V and J ends, which lost 1 base and 1 base, there was a span of 7 bases. The CDR3 is 15 residues long. Germline CDR1 reads SGHTA; CDR2 reads FQGTGA. As DNA, the CDR3 is TGTGCCAGCAGCTTAAACAGACAGAACACCGGGGAGCTGTTTTTT. The encoded protein is CASSLNRQNTGELFF.

This clonotype showed up many times. The chain carries TRBV11-3 and TRBJ2-1; D remains unclear. Germline V CDR1 and CDR2: SGHNT, YENEEA. This CDR3 has 15 residues. V dropped 5 bases and J dropped 0 bases, with 11 bases sitting between them. The DNA for the CDR3 is TGTGCCAGCAGCCCCAGACTGAGCTCCTACAATGAGCAGTTCTTC. Protein product: CASSPRLSSYNEQFF.

The V call is TRBV29-1, the J call TRBJ2-1, with 10 bases lining up with TRBD1. Trimming took 4 bases from V and 4 from J; bases not matched to a gene: 7. The germline gives CDR1 SQVTM, CDR2 ANQGSEA. The CDR3 is 15 residues long. The DNA of the CDR3 is TGCAGCGTTGCCTTTGGGACAGGGGCGTACAATGAGCAGTTCTTC. Its translation: CSVAFGTGAYNEQFF.

The sample holds a few counts of this clonotype. The chain is built from TRBV6-1 and TRBJ1-5; no clear D gene. Per germline, CDR1 MNHNS and CDR2 SASEGT. Trimming left V 3 bases short and J 0 bases short, with 9 bases between. There are 15 residues in the CDR3. The CDR3 sequence: CASSEDIYSNQPQHF. Written as DNA, the CDR3 is TGTGCCAGCAGTGAGGATATCTATAGCAATCAGCCCCAGCATTTT.

This clonotype was seen more than once but under ten times. The chain combines TRBV5-6 with TRBJ1-2, with no clear D. V gave up 5 bases and J gave up 8 bases, with 16 bases separating them. The CDR3 has 13 residues. Germline V lookup: CDR1 SGHDT, CDR2 YYEEEE. The CDR3 DNA reads TGTGCCAGCAGTCCGGACGATACGGGCGGCTACACCTTC. Protein: CASSPDDTGGYTF.

In this sample, this clonotype turned up many times. The chain has TRBV12-3 or TRBV12-4 and TRBJ1-1; 7 bases are a match to TRBD1. V shed 5 bases and J 4 bases; nucleotides not matched to a gene: 13. This CDR3 is 16 amino acids long. CDR3 DNA sequence: TGTGCCAGCAGTATTGACAGGGCCCAAGGCGGCACTGAAGCTTTCTTT. It translates to CASSIDRAQGGTEAFF.

This clonotype was seen ten or more times. The chain carries TRBV27 and TRBJ2-2; 11 bases map to TRBD2. V was clipped by 6 bases and J by 3 bases; unmatched bases: 12. The CDR3 totals 18 residues. Germline lookup yields CDR1 MNHEY and CDR2 SMNVEV (reference sequence). Here the CDR3 DNA reads TGTGCCAGCAGCATATCGATAGCGGGGGGGCCTCACACCGGGGAGCTGTTTTTT. Amino acid sequence: CASSISIAGGPHTGELFF.

The chain couples TRBV6-6 to TRBJ1-1, with D unresolved. V was clipped by 2 bases and J by 7 bases, with 5 bases between them. Germline V gives CDR1 MNHNY, CDR2 SVGAGI (reference sequence). The CDR3 runs to 11 residues. The CDR3 coding sequence is TGTGCCAGCAGTTACCACAGTGAAGCTTTCTTT. Protein sequence: CASSYHSEAFF.

This clonotype was observed many times. The chain employs TRBV3-1 and TRBJ2-3; no firm D call. The germline CDR1 and CDR2 sequences are LGHDT and YNNKEL (reference sequence). The CDR3 is 14 residues long. Trimming shortened V by 1 base and J by 2 bases, and 7 bases separated the two germline ends. CDR3 bases: TGTGCCAGCAGCCAAGGACCGAACACAGATACGCAGTATTTT. It yields the protein CASSQGPNTDTQYF.

This sequence joins TRBV15 and TRBJ2-2; D remains ambiguous. CDR1 and CDR2 (germline): LNHNV, YYDKDF (reference sequence). The CDR3 is made up of 13 amino acids. V lost 3 bases and J 2 bases, leaving 4 bases between the germline ends. CDR3: CATSRVNTGELFF. DNA of the CDR3: TGTGCCACCAGCAGGGTTAACACCGGGGAGCTGTTTTTT.

This clonotype came up a few times. This chain joins TRBV27 and TRBJ2-7; perhaps TRBD2 as D (6 bases). Germline V gene data show CDR1 as MNHEY and CDR2 as SMNVEV (reference sequence). V lost 4 bases and J lost 4, with 11 bases in between. This CDR3 is 13 amino acids long. The CDR3 DNA sequence: TGTGCCAGCAGTTACGAGGGACTTTACGAGCAGTACTTC. Encoded protein: CASSYEGLYEQYF.

This clonotype has more than one count but fewer than ten. This rearrangement joins TRBV24-1 to TRBJ2-5; 10 bases fit TRBD1. The germline V gene encodes CDR1 KGHDR and CDR2 SFDVKD. The CDR3 consists of 15 residues. V lost 3 bases to trimming and J lost 4 bases; unmatched junction nucleotides: 4. CDR3 protein: CATSDPGTGVETQYF. In DNA, the CDR3 is TGTGCCACCAGTGATCCTGGGACAGGGGTAGAGACCCAGTACTTC.

This sequence joins TRBV12-3 or TRBV12-4 and TRBJ2-3, with a weak D call TRBD2 (5 bases). This CDR3 is 15 amino acids long. V shed 3 bases and J shed 4 bases, with 14 bases lying between them. As DNA, the CDR3 is TGTGCCAGCAGTTTCTACTTCCGGGGAGCAGATACGCAGTATTTT. Amino acids: CASSFYFRGADTQYF.